This TCR beta chain was obtained from a study of blood T cell repertoires in COVID-19 (dated by TCRdb to 2019 to 2021). About the investigation overall: Collaborator samples came from the United States, Italy and Spain and covered acute and convalescent phases of COVID-19. A de-identified subject ID, COVID-19 status, age in years and sex were almost always included in the sample metadata. The prospective study material was composed of cDNA or gDNA derived from T cells, B-cell-depleted T cells, or PBMCs. The repertoires were released in a freely available public database meant as a resource for research on the immune response to SARS-CoV-2. Deeply sampled blood TCRbeta repertoires from subjects exposed to, actively infected with, or recovered from COVID-19 were included in the dataset. The samples were drawn from two sources: the first 160 participants of the ongoing ImmuneRACE study, and over 950 subjects contributed by 6 global collaborators. Where HLA class I and class II types were available, the types were taken from metadata supplied by the sample provider, not from assay-based typing. Study-level results and caveats: How much clinical and demographic metadata was included differed by source and by participant, and the metadata was provided uncurated.

Participants in the prospective study were aged about 18 to 95 years, lived in 24 United States geographic areas, and enrolled through a virtual design. In the prospective study, participants were assigned to cohorts based on the clinical history participants reported in a screening survey and a study questionnaire. Recovered participants in ImmuneRACE Cohort 3 were defined as having two consecutive negative NP/OP PCR tests, clearance from a healthcare professional, or resolution of symptoms. Each participant in the prospective study had whole blood, serum and a nasopharyngeal or oropharyngeal swab collected by mobile phlebotomists. Participants in the prospective study had the option to provide additional blood draws and questionnaires over a roughly 2-month period. Blood samples from the prospective study were shipped frozen or at room temperature prior to DNA extraction. The CDR3 holds 15 amino acids from the cysteine to the phenylalanine. The sequence is cut down to CDR3 DNA, 45 bases in frame from base 1. Compared with germline, V lacks 4 bases and J lacks 4 bases; bases without a gene match: 4. Per the germline V gene (reference sequence), MNHEY is the CDR1 and SMNVEV is the CDR2.

A note on this clone: No antigen is known for it. Base qualities are not provided; no much larger clone lies one nucleotide away.

TCRbeta CDR3 regions were amplified from genomic DNA by means of the immunoSEQ Assay, a bias-controlled multiplex PCR. From the authors' description of their analysis: Nucleated cell counts per sample were estimated from amplification of reference gene primers within the assay. To quantify the absolute abundance of each unique TCRbeta CDR3 rearrangement, sequence reads were collapsed and filtered. For each sample, productive Simpson clonality was calculated as the square root of Simpson's diversity index over productive rearrangements. Drawn from immuneACCESS, this table holds only the in-frame rearrangements with V and J called that TCRdb kept. Clones are partly lost; checked studies trace under half to an unresolved V gene and leave the rest unexplained. That table gives V, J and clone size, and the DNA gave D and trimming. This sample gives 350,000 to 400,000 clones in total; over 75% of them show up just once. The biggest ten clones account for around 1% of the sample.

This receptor was taken from a young man who had recovered from COVID-19. This receptor chain uses TRBV27 and TRBJ2-3; 11 central bases correspond to TRBD2. Sequenced material: PBMCs or T cells enriched from blood (not recorded which). For the CDR3, the sequence is CASSSFSGRADTQYF. The nucleotide sequence is TGTGCCAGCAGTTCATTTAGCGGGAGGGCAGATACGCAGTATTTT.